These T cell receptor beta chains were read from a single sample in a study of breast tumors, draining lymph nodes, adjacent tissues. From the multiplex PCR reads, TCRdb called clonotypes with MiXCR, one entry per CDR3 protein. The data hold approximately 90,000 distinct CDR3 sequences, with around 28% observed a single time. Material for sequencing was axillary lymph node tissue. The receptors come from a female donor with breast cancer. Some clones in this sample may be carry-over from other donors' samples. Both conserved end residues are trimmed from each CDR3.

length: 13
J: TRBJ2-3
V: TRBV24-1
CDR3: ATSGAGTGVDTQY

length: 10
J: TRBJ1-5
V: TRBV12-3/TRBV12-4
CDR3: ASSIAGLDEH

length: 9
J: TRBJ1-1
V: TRBV10-2
CDR3: ASSRAVEAF

length: 11
J: TRBJ1-1
V: TRBV28
CDR3: ASSQGLNTEAF

length: 12
J: TRBJ2-1
V: TRBV27
CDR3: ASSLGYRHNEQF

length: 12
J: TRBJ1-6
V: TRBV2
CDR3: ASSRTGKNSPLH

length: 11
J: TRBJ2-6
V: TRBV6-5
CDR3: ASMYSGANVLT

length: 11
J: TRBJ2-5
V: TRBV18
CDR3: ASSPPTKETQY

length: 10
J: TRBJ2-7
V: TRBV11-1
CDR3: ASSFGGHEQY

length: 12
J: TRBJ1-6
V: TRBV3-1
CDR3: ASSRRQGNSPLH

length: 12
J: TRBJ2-3
V: TRBV9
CDR3: ASSVRGSTDTPY

length: 14
J: TRBJ2-1
V: TRBV19
CDR3: ASSIFQGSPSSEQF

length: 11
J: TRBJ1-1
V: TRBV7-2
CDR3: ASSQSRTEEAF

length: 13
J: TRBJ2-1
V: TRBV14
CDR3: ASSQDIASYNEQF

length: 15
J: TRBJ2-5
V: TRBV4-2
CDR3: ASSQDLRAGGAETQY

length: 12
J: TRBJ2-7
V: TRBV29-1
CDR3: SVDWGRGTYEQY

length: 15
J: TRBJ2-4
V: TRBV7-3
CDR3: ASSLTGSGLAKNIQY

length: 12
J: TRBJ2-6
V: TRBV7-8
CDR3: ASSVIRGTNVLT

length: 13
J: TRBJ2-7
V: TRBV7-9
CDR3: ASSPPGQGRNEQY

length: 9
J: TRBJ2-5
V: TRBV10-2
CDR3: VSSDQWTQY

length: 14
J: TRBJ2-3
V: TRBV5-1
CDR3: ASSVEGRGSTDTQY

length: 10
J: TRBJ1-2
V: TRBV5-1
CDR3: AGSLTGNGYT

length: 9
J: TRBJ2-7
V: TRBV20-1
CDR3: SATRVYEQY

length: 13
J: TRBJ2-3
V: TRBV15
CDR3: ATSRGTGGPDTQY

length: 13
J: TRBJ2-3
V: TRBV7-9
CDR3: ASSFWDRGSDTQY

length: 13
J: TRBJ2-5
V: TRBV20-1
CDR3: SATQLGAGYATQY